This record looks at one TCR beta chain sequence and its context. Its antigen remains unidentified. V dropped 3 bases and J dropped 2 bases, with 5 bases sitting between them. Germline lookup yields CDR1 MDHEN and CDR2 SYDVKM. The CDR3 has 12 amino acids. This entry is derived from a study of T cells in localized non-small cell lung cancer. Broader study findings: Appearance in adjacent lung was seen for a median 57 of the top 100 tumor clones. Uninvolved nearby lung showed the greatest T cell clonality, exceeding that found in tumor. Increased T cell density in blood showed an association with longer overall survival. Sequencing, confined to only one tumor region, leaves heterogeneity possible.

Produced via immunoSEQ multiplex PCR; TCRdb's table is partial and in-frame only. The table lists some 28,000 clones, approximately 88% of them singletons. This receptor was identified in a male donor aged 60 or older with stage I lung adenocarcinoma. The V and J genes are TRBV28 and TRBJ2-7; D not certain. Source: peripheral blood, taken before any cancer treatment. The CDR3 region has the DNA TGTGCCAGCAGTTTCGACCCCTACGAGCAGTACTTC. Translating gives CASSFDPYEQYF.